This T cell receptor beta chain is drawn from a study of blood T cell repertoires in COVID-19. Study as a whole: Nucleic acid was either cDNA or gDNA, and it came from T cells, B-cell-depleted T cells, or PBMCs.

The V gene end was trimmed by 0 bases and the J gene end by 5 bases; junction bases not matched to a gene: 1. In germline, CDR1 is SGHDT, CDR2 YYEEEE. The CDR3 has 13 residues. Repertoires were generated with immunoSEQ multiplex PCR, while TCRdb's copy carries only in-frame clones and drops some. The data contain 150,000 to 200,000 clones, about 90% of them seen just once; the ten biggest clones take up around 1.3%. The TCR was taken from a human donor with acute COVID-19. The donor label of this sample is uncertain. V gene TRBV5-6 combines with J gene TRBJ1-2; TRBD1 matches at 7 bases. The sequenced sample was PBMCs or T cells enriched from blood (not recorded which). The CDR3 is CASSLAQGYGYTF. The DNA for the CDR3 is TGTGCCAGCAGCTTGGCACAGGGGTATGGCTACACCTTC.